These T cell receptor beta chains were read from a single sample in a study of blood T cells in healthy people across ages. TCRdb reprocessed the 5' RACE reads with MiXCR, giving one entry per CDR3 protein. Of about 730,000 distinct CDR3 sequences listed, roughly 45% are singletons. Sequences were obtained from blood. These receptor sequences come from a woman aged 55-70 years in good health. Both conserved end residues are part of each CDR3. D genes are given only for firm matches. The size field is filled for only some rows; it gives once, few, many or a size class.

D gene	clone size	V gene	J gene	CDR3 length	CDR3 DNA	CDR3 protein
NA	few	TRBV7-8	TRBJ2-1	16	TGTGCCAGCAGCTTAGCGCTCGGGGGCTCCTACAATGAGCAGTTCTTC	CASSLALGGSYNEQFF
TRBD2	few	TRBV6-2/TRBV6-3	TRBJ2-5	15	TGTGCCAGCAGTTACTCGACTAGCGGGCAAGAGACCCAGTACTTC	CASSYSTSGQETQYF
NA	few	TRBV20-1	TRBJ1-1	13	TGCAGTGCTGCGACCGGGGGCCCGGCTGAAGCTTTCTTT	CSAATGGPAEAFF
NA	many	TRBV29-1	TRBJ2-3	11	TGCAGCGTTAACCGGGGAGATACGCAGTATTTT	CSVNRGDTQYF
NA	NA	TRBV12-3/TRBV12-4	TRBJ2-3	16	TGTGCCAGCAGCCGTGAGGGGCGTGGCGAGACAGATACGCAGTATTTT	CASSREGRGETDTQYF
TRBD2	few	TRBV20-1	TRBJ2-1	15	TGCAGTGCGGAACTAGCGGGAGCATCCTACAATGAGCAGTTCTTC	CSAELAGASYNEQFF
TRBD1	few	TRBV18	TRBJ2-5	14	TGTGCCAGCTCACCCCGGGACAGGGGGGAGACCCAGTACTTC	CASSPRDRGETQYF
NA	NA	TRBV7-2	TRBJ2-3	16	TGTGCCAGGCAATTTAGGGGGGGGGAGGTCACAGATACGCAGTATTTT	CARQFRGGEVTDTQYF
TRBD1	NA	TRBV6-2/TRBV6-3	TRBJ1-5	15	TGTGCCAGCAGTTACCGGACAGGGGTCAATCAGCCCCAGCATTTT	CASSYRTGVNQPQHF
NA	NA	TRBV5-1	TRBJ1-1	12	TGCGCCAGCAGCTCTGGTACAGGGTGGGCTTTCTTT	CASSSGTGWAFF
TRBD1	many	TRBV7-2	TRBJ2-7	16	TGTGCCAGCAGCCCAACGGGACAGGGGAACGTCGACGAGCAGTACTTC	CASSPTGQGNVDEQYF
NA	many	TRBV7-2	TRBJ1-4	15	TGTGCCAGCAGCCTCGCGGGCAGGGGAAATGAAAAACTGTTTTTT	CASSLAGRGNEKLFF
NA	NA	TRBV3-1	TRBJ2-3	15	TGTGCCAGCAGCCAACGGGGCGGGAACACAGATACGCAGTATTTT	CASSQRGGNTDTQYF
TRBD2	few	TRBV18	TRBJ2-2	18	TGTGCCAGCTCACGACTCCCCCCAGCGGGGGTGAACACCGGGGAGCTGTTTTTT	CASSRLPPAGVNTGELFF
TRBD2	NA	TRBV20-1	TRBJ2-7	12	TGCAGTGCTCGTAGCGGGACTTCCGAGCAGTACTTC	CSARSGTSEQYF
TRBD2	NA	TRBV20-1	TRBJ2-1	14	TGCAGTGCTAGGCTAGCGGGGGTCAACAATGAGCAGTTCTTC	CSARLAGVNNEQFF
TRBD2	NA	TRBV15	TRBJ2-5	12	TGTGCCACCAGCAGAGATCGGGAGGCCCAGTACTTC	CATSRDREAQYF
NA	NA	TRBV29-1	TRBJ2-3	12	TGCAGCCTGTCCCGGAGCACAGATACGCAGTATTTT	CSLSRSTDTQYF
TRBD1	few	TRBV4-1	TRBJ2-7	15	TGCGCCAGCAGCCAAGGACACGGGACAGCCTACGAGCAGTACTTC	CASSQGHGTAYEQYF
TRBD1	NA	TRBV19	TRBJ1-6	14	TGTGCCAGTAGTATTACACAGGGGAATTCACCCCTCCACTTT	CASSITQGNSPLHF
NA	NA	TRBV14	TRBJ1-2	13	TGTGCCAGCAGCCATGCTAGAGAAGCGGGCCACACCTTC	CASSHAREAGHTF
TRBD1	many	TRBV9	TRBJ2-3	16	TGTGCCAGCAGCGCCGCGGGACAGGGCGGTTCAGATACGCAGTATTTT	CASSAAGQGGSDTQYF
NA	NA	TRBV7-2	TRBJ2-3	16	TGTGCCAGCAGTTTATTATCAGGCGGGGGCACAGATACGCAGTATTTT	CASSLLSGGGTDTQYF
NA	NA	TRBV28	TRBJ1-3	14	TGTGCCAGCAGTTTCCGCCTGACTGGAAACACCATATATTTT	CASSFRLTGNTIYF
TRBD2	many	TRBV5-1	TRBJ2-1	17	TGCGCCAGCAGCTTTGTCCCAGCGGGAGAGTTATACAATGAGCAGTTCTTC	CASSFVPAGELYNEQFF
NA	NA	TRBV5-1	TRBJ1-2	15	TGCGCCAGCCACACGGGCAGACAGTCGTTCTATGGCTACACCTTC	CASHTGRQSFYGYTF
TRBD1	NA	TRBV28	TRBJ2-7	15	TGTGCCAGCAGGTCTGGACAGGCCTACTCCTACGAGCAGTACTTC	CASRSGQAYSYEQYF
NA	few	TRBV6-6	TRBJ2-7	14	TGTGCCAGCAGTTACTCCCCGGGATCGAACGAGCAGTACTTC	CASSYSPGSNEQYF
NA	NA	TRBV7-2	TRBJ1-2	13	TGTGCCAGCAGCTTACCACCCAGCTACGGCTACACCTTC	CASSLPPSYGYTF
TRBD1	few	TRBV18	TRBJ2-7	17	TGTGCCAGCTCACCACCGGGACAGGGGATCTGGGGGTACGAGCAGTACTTC	CASSPPGQGIWGYEQYF
TRBD1	once	TRBV15	TRBJ2-7	15	TGTGCCACCAGCAGAGATCTGACAGGGGTTCGCGAGCAGTACTTC	CATSRDLTGVREQYF
TRBD1	NA	TRBV2	TRBJ2-1	15	TGTGCCAGCAGTGCCGAACAGGGGACCCACAATGAGCAGTTCTTC	CASSAEQGTHNEQFF
NA	NA	TRBV2	TRBJ2-6	14	TGTGCCAGCAGTGAGGACTCTGGGGCCAACGTCCTGACTTTC	CASSEDSGANVLTF
TRBD1	NA	TRBV20-1	TRBJ2-7	14	TGCAGTGCTAGTAGGGGACAGTTCCCCTACGAGCAGTACTTC	CSASRGQFPYEQYF
NA	NA	TRBV7-3	TRBJ2-1	20	TGTGCCAGCAGCTTAACTTCGAGACTAATTAACCTAAGCTCCTACAATGAGCAGTTCTTC	CASSLTSRLINLSSYNEQFF
TRBD2	NA	TRBV29-1	TRBJ2-7	14	TGCAGCGTTGTCAGTAGCGGGAGATCCTACGAGCAGTACTTC	CSVVSSGRSYEQYF
TRBD1	NA	TRBV6-6	TRBJ1-1	14	TGTGCCAGCAGTACCTGGACAGGGGTGGCTGAAGCTTTCTTT	CASSTWTGVAEAFF
TRBD2	NA	TRBV20-1	TRBJ2-1	16	TGCAGTGCTAGAGAAAAGCGGGGGGGCCTTTACAATGAGCAGTTCTTC	CSAREKRGGLYNEQFF
NA	NA	TRBV7-2	TRBJ1-1	14	TGTGCCAGCAGTCCGGGACACGCGAACACTGAAGCTTTCTTT	CASSPGHANTEAFF
NA	few	TRBV20-1	TRBJ1-6	14	TGCAGTGCCCGGACAGTTCGAGATAATTCACCCCTCCACTTT	CSARTVRDNSPLHF
TRBD1	NA	TRBV6-5	TRBJ2-5	18	TGTGCCAGCAGTTACGGCTTATTTGGGGACAGGACCCAAGAGACCCAGTACTTC	CASSYGLFGDRTQETQYF